Listed below are T cell receptor beta chains from one sample, sequenced in a study of blood T cell repertoires in COVID-19. Measured with immunoSEQ multiplex PCR; TCRdb has only the in-frame clones, and not every one. Here the sample spans about 15,000 clones, 73% being singletons. The sample was peripheral blood. Receptors were obtained from a man aged 70-80 years with acute or convalescent COVID-19. Both conserved end residues are part of each CDR3. A D gene is named only where the DNA matches it firmly. Expanded clones are given a class, and other clones once, few, many or no size at all.

D: NA; size: NA; J: TRBJ2-7; V: TRBV30; length: 14; CDR3: CAWSRGTVTYEQYF; DNA: TGTGCCTGGAGTAGGGGGACGGTGACCTACGAGCAGTACTTC
D: NA; size: NA; J: TRBJ1-3; V: TRBV6-5; length: 15; CDR3: CASIYDTTSGNTIYF; DNA: TGTGCCAGCATTTATGACACGACCTCTGGAAACACCATATATTTT
D: TRBD1; size: NA; J: TRBJ1-2; V: TRBV30; length: 13; CDR3: CAWTSFPGTGITF; DNA: TGTGCCTGGACTTCATTTCCCGGGACAGGTATCACCTTC
D: TRBD1; size: NA; J: TRBJ1-4; V: TRBV27; length: 15; CDR3: CATARSAGGNEKLFF; DNA: TGTGCCACCGCCCGCTCGGCAGGGGGGAATGAAAAACTGTTTTTT
D: TRBD1; size: few; J: TRBJ1-4; V: TRBV7-2; length: 17; CDR3: CASSLSNRGLTNEKLFF; DNA: TGTGCCAGCAGCTTAAGTAACAGGGGGCTGACTAATGAAAAACTGTTTTTT
D: NA; size: NA; J: TRBJ1-1; V: TRBV12-3/TRBV12-4; length: 13; CDR3: CASSLDTNTEAFF; DNA: TGTGCCAGCAGTTTGGACACTAACACTGAAGCTTTCTTT
D: TRBD1; size: once; J: TRBJ1-5; V: TRBV7-9; length: 17; CDR3: CASSAGTGGASSQPQHF; DNA: TGTGCCAGCAGCGCCGGGACAGGGGGCGCTTCCAGTCAGCCCCAGCATTTT
D: NA; size: once; J: TRBJ2-3; V: TRBV10-3; length: 13; CDR3: CAISTGPTDTQYF; DNA: TGTGCCATCAGTACAGGGCCCACAGATACGCAGTATTTT
D: TRBD2; size: NA; J: TRBJ2-1; V: TRBV14; length: 23; CDR3: CASSRIPTPGTSHYRSSYNEQFF; DNA: TGTGCCAGCAGCCGCATTCCGACTCCCGGGACTAGCCATTACAGGAGCTCCTACAATGAGCAGTTCTTC
D: NA; size: NA; J: TRBJ2-7; V: TRBV15; length: 15; CDR3: CATSRDLGVSYEQYF; DNA: TGTGCCACCAGCAGGGACCTCGGGGTCTCCTACGAGCAGTACTTC
D: NA; size: NA; J: TRBJ1-2; V: TRBV9; length: 12; CDR3: CASSGGQYGYTF; DNA: TGTGCCAGCAGCGGGGGACAATATGGCTACACCTTC
D: TRBD1; size: NA; J: TRBJ1-1; V: TRBV5-4; length: 15; CDR3: CASSPSGQRNTEAFF; DNA: TGTGCCAGCAGCCCCTCGGGACAGAGAAACACTGAAGCTTTCTTT
D: TRBD1; size: NA; J: TRBJ1-1; V: TRBV5-1; length: 16; CDR3: CASSPWGGQGASEAFF; DNA: TGCGCCAGCAGCCCATGGGGAGGACAGGGGGCATCTGAAGCTTTCTTT
D: TRBD1; size: NA; J: TRBJ1-5; V: TRBV19; length: 19; CDR3: CASSTSGTGGSYSNQPQHF; DNA: TGTGCCAGTAGTACCTCCGGGACAGGGGGCAGTTATAGCAATCAGCCCCAGCATTTT
D: NA; size: few; J: TRBJ2-6; V: TRBV27; length: 13; CDR3: CASSFGGANVLTF; DNA: TGTGCCAGCAGTTTCGGTGGGGCCAACGTCCTGACTTTC
D: TRBD2; size: NA; J: TRBJ2-3; V: TRBV6-5; length: 15; CDR3: CASRARLAGADTQYF; DNA: TGTGCCAGCAGGGCCAGACTAGCGGGGGCAGATACGCAGTATTTT
D: NA; size: NA; J: TRBJ2-1; V: TRBV5-1; length: 15; CDR3: CASSFQEGSYNEQFF; DNA: TGCGCCAGCAGCTTTCAGGAGGGCTCCTACAATGAGCAGTTCTTC
D: NA; size: NA; J: TRBJ2-2; V: TRBV6-6; length: 13; CDR3: CASSPSYAGELFF; DNA: TGTGCCAGCAGTCCTAGCTACGCCGGGGAGCTGTTTTTT
D: NA; size: NA; J: TRBJ2-6; V: TRBV5-1; length: 16; CDR3: CASSLFASGGANVLTF; DNA: TGCGCCAGCAGCTTGTTTGCGAGCGGTGGGGCCAACGTCCTGACTTTC
D: TRBD2; size: NA; J: TRBJ2-2; V: TRBV9; length: 17; CDR3: CASSAGGAGGNTGELFF; DNA: TGTGCCAGCAGCGCCGGGGGTGCGGGAGGGAACACCGGGGAGCTGTTTTTT
D: TRBD1; size: NA; J: TRBJ1-4; V: TRBV9; length: 15; CDR3: CASSLGTGYNEKLFF; DNA: TGTGCCAGCAGCCTGGGGACAGGGTATAATGAAAAACTGTTTTTT
D: NA; size: NA; J: TRBJ2-7; V: TRBV7-2; length: 14; CDR3: CASSLSWQTYEQYF; DNA: TGTGCCAGCAGCTTAAGTTGGCAGACCTACGAGCAGTACTTC
D: NA; size: NA; J: TRBJ2-1; V: TRBV7-8; length: 13; CDR3: CASGVRGIDEQFF; DNA: TGTGCCAGCGGCGTCAGGGGAATCGATGAGCAGTTCTTC
D: NA; size: NA; J: TRBJ2-1; V: TRBV6-2/TRBV6-3; length: 16; CDR3: CASTPRGGPSYNEQFF; DNA: TGTGCCAGCACCCCCCGGGGTGGGCCCTCCTACAATGAGCAGTTCTTC
D: NA; size: NA; J: TRBJ2-1; V: TRBV24-1; length: 11; CDR3: CATSDLFEQFF; DNA: TGTGCCACCAGTGATCTCTTTGAGCAGTTCTTC
D: TRBD2; size: NA; J: TRBJ2-1; V: TRBV7-2; length: 15; CDR3: CASSLGTSRANEQFF; DNA: TGTGCCAGCAGCTTAGGGACTAGCCGGGCTAATGAGCAGTTCTTC
D: TRBD1; size: NA; J: TRBJ2-2; V: TRBV5-4; length: 17; CDR3: CASSFLPTGARTGELFF; DNA: TGTGCCAGCAGCTTTCTGCCGACAGGGGCAAGAACCGGGGAGCTGTTTTTT
D: TRBD1; size: NA; J: TRBJ2-5; V: TRBV5-1; length: 15; CDR3: CASSRTGGEGETQYF; DNA: TGCGCCAGCAGCCGTACAGGGGGCGAGGGAGAGACCCAGTACTTC
D: NA; size: NA; J: TRBJ2-3; V: TRBV7-9; length: 15; CDR3: CASSTRGPNWDTQYF; DNA: TGTGCCAGCAGCACACGAGGGCCTAACTGGGATACGCAGTATTTT
D: NA; size: once; J: TRBJ2-5; V: TRBV9; length: 15; CDR3: CASSANVGGRETQYF; DNA: TGTGCCAGCAGCGCTAACGTCGGGGGGCGGGAGACCCAGTACTTC
D: NA; size: NA; J: TRBJ1-5; V: TRBV28; length: 14; CDR3: CASKSGLFNQPQHF; DNA: TGTGCCAGCAAATCGGGATTGTTCAATCAGCCCCAGCATTTT
D: TRBD1; size: NA; J: TRBJ1-2; V: TRBV13; length: 16; CDR3: CASSSTDRGLSYGYTF; DNA: TGTGCCAGCAGCTCTACCGACAGGGGGCTTTCCTATGGCTACACCTTC
D: TRBD2; size: NA; J: TRBJ2-1; V: TRBV5-4; length: 17; CDR3: CASSLESSGGLGGEQFF; DNA: TGTGCCAGCAGCTTGGAGAGTAGCGGGGGGCTTGGAGGTGAGCAGTTCTTC
D: TRBD1; size: NA; J: TRBJ2-3; V: TRBV19; length: 13; CDR3: CASSEQGADTQYF; DNA: TGTGCCAGTAGCGAACAGGGGGCAGATACGCAGTATTTT
D: NA; size: few; J: TRBJ1-1; V: TRBV6-5; length: 14; CDR3: CASSYLSGGTEAFF; DNA: TGTGCCAGCAGTTACCTCTCGGGAGGGACTGAAGCTTTCTTT
D: NA; size: NA; J: TRBJ2-7; V: TRBV6-2/TRBV6-3; length: 13; CDR3: CASSYEQIYEQYF; DNA: TGTGCCAGCAGTTACGAACAGATCTACGAGCAGTACTTC
D: TRBD2; size: NA; J: TRBJ2-1; V: TRBV29-1; length: 16; CDR3: CSVRVDAGGRGNEQFF; DNA: TGCAGCGTCCGGGTAGATGCGGGAGGGAGGGGCAATGAGCAGTTCTTC
D: NA; size: NA; J: TRBJ1-2; V: TRBV3-1/TRBV3-2; length: 13; CDR3: CASRDLRNYGYTF; DNA: TGTGCCAGCCGGGATCTCAGGAACTATGGCTACACCTTC
D: NA; size: NA; J: TRBJ2-7; V: TRBV9; length: 15; CDR3: CARRCRRELSYEQYF; DNA: TGTGCCAGAAGATGTCGCAGGGAACTATCCTACGAGCAGTACTTC
D: NA; size: NA; J: TRBJ2-4; V: TRBV7-9; length: 17; CDR3: CASSLEDKPLAKNIQYF; DNA: TGTGCCAGCAGCTTAGAGGACAAACCCTTAGCCAAAAACATTCAGTACTTC
D: TRBD1; size: few; J: TRBJ2-5; V: TRBV7-9; length: 14; CDR3: CASSLGQGEETQYF; DNA: TGTGCCAGCAGCTTGGGGCAGGGGGAGGAGACCCAGTACTTC
D: NA; size: once; J: TRBJ1-1; V: TRBV11-2; length: 15; CDR3: CASSSPREGQIEAFF; DNA: TGTGCCAGCAGCTCCCCCCGGGAAGGACAGATTGAAGCTTTCTTT
D: TRBD1; size: NA; J: TRBJ2-1; V: TRBV6-6; length: 14; CDR3: CASNLQGAGNEQFF; DNA: TGTGCCAGCAACCTACAGGGGGCAGGGAATGAGCAGTTCTTC
D: TRBD2; size: NA; J: TRBJ2-3; V: TRBV4-2; length: 16; CDR3: CASSQGSGRAGDTQYF; DNA: TGTGCCAGCAGCCAAGGTAGCGGGAGGGCCGGAGATACGCAGTATTTT